What follows is one T cell receptor (beta chain) and its context. Antigen: not known. The data were obtained in a study of spatial heterogeneity in lung cancer. The study's findings and limits: Relative to follow-up, resection was when ubiquitous expanded tumor TCRs appeared more in blood.

Time point noted: sample taken at primary tumor resection. Without sorting, whole RNA was sequenced from tumor, nontumor lung or frozen PBMC. The approximately 72 donors had untreated early-stage non-small cell lung cancer. A unique molecular identifier was carried by every single TCR cDNA molecule. TCRdb reprocessed the 5' RACE reads with MiXCR, giving one entry per CDR3 protein. The sample holds more than 12,000 distinct CDR3 sequences, more than 10% seen once. Trimming removed 1 base at V and 8 bases at J, with 13 bases between. Germline V gives CDR1 SGDLS, CDR2 YYNGEE. The CDR3 is made up of 15 amino acids.

V gene TRBV9 combines with J gene TRBJ1-6, with D possibly being TRBD1 (6 bases). This sequence was found in a female donor with early-stage non-small cell lung cancer. Specimen: PBMCs, collected at surgery. For the CDR3, the DNA is TGTGCCAGCAGCGTAACATGGGGGCTCGATTCACCCCTCCACTTT. Translating it yields CASSVTWGLDSPLHF.